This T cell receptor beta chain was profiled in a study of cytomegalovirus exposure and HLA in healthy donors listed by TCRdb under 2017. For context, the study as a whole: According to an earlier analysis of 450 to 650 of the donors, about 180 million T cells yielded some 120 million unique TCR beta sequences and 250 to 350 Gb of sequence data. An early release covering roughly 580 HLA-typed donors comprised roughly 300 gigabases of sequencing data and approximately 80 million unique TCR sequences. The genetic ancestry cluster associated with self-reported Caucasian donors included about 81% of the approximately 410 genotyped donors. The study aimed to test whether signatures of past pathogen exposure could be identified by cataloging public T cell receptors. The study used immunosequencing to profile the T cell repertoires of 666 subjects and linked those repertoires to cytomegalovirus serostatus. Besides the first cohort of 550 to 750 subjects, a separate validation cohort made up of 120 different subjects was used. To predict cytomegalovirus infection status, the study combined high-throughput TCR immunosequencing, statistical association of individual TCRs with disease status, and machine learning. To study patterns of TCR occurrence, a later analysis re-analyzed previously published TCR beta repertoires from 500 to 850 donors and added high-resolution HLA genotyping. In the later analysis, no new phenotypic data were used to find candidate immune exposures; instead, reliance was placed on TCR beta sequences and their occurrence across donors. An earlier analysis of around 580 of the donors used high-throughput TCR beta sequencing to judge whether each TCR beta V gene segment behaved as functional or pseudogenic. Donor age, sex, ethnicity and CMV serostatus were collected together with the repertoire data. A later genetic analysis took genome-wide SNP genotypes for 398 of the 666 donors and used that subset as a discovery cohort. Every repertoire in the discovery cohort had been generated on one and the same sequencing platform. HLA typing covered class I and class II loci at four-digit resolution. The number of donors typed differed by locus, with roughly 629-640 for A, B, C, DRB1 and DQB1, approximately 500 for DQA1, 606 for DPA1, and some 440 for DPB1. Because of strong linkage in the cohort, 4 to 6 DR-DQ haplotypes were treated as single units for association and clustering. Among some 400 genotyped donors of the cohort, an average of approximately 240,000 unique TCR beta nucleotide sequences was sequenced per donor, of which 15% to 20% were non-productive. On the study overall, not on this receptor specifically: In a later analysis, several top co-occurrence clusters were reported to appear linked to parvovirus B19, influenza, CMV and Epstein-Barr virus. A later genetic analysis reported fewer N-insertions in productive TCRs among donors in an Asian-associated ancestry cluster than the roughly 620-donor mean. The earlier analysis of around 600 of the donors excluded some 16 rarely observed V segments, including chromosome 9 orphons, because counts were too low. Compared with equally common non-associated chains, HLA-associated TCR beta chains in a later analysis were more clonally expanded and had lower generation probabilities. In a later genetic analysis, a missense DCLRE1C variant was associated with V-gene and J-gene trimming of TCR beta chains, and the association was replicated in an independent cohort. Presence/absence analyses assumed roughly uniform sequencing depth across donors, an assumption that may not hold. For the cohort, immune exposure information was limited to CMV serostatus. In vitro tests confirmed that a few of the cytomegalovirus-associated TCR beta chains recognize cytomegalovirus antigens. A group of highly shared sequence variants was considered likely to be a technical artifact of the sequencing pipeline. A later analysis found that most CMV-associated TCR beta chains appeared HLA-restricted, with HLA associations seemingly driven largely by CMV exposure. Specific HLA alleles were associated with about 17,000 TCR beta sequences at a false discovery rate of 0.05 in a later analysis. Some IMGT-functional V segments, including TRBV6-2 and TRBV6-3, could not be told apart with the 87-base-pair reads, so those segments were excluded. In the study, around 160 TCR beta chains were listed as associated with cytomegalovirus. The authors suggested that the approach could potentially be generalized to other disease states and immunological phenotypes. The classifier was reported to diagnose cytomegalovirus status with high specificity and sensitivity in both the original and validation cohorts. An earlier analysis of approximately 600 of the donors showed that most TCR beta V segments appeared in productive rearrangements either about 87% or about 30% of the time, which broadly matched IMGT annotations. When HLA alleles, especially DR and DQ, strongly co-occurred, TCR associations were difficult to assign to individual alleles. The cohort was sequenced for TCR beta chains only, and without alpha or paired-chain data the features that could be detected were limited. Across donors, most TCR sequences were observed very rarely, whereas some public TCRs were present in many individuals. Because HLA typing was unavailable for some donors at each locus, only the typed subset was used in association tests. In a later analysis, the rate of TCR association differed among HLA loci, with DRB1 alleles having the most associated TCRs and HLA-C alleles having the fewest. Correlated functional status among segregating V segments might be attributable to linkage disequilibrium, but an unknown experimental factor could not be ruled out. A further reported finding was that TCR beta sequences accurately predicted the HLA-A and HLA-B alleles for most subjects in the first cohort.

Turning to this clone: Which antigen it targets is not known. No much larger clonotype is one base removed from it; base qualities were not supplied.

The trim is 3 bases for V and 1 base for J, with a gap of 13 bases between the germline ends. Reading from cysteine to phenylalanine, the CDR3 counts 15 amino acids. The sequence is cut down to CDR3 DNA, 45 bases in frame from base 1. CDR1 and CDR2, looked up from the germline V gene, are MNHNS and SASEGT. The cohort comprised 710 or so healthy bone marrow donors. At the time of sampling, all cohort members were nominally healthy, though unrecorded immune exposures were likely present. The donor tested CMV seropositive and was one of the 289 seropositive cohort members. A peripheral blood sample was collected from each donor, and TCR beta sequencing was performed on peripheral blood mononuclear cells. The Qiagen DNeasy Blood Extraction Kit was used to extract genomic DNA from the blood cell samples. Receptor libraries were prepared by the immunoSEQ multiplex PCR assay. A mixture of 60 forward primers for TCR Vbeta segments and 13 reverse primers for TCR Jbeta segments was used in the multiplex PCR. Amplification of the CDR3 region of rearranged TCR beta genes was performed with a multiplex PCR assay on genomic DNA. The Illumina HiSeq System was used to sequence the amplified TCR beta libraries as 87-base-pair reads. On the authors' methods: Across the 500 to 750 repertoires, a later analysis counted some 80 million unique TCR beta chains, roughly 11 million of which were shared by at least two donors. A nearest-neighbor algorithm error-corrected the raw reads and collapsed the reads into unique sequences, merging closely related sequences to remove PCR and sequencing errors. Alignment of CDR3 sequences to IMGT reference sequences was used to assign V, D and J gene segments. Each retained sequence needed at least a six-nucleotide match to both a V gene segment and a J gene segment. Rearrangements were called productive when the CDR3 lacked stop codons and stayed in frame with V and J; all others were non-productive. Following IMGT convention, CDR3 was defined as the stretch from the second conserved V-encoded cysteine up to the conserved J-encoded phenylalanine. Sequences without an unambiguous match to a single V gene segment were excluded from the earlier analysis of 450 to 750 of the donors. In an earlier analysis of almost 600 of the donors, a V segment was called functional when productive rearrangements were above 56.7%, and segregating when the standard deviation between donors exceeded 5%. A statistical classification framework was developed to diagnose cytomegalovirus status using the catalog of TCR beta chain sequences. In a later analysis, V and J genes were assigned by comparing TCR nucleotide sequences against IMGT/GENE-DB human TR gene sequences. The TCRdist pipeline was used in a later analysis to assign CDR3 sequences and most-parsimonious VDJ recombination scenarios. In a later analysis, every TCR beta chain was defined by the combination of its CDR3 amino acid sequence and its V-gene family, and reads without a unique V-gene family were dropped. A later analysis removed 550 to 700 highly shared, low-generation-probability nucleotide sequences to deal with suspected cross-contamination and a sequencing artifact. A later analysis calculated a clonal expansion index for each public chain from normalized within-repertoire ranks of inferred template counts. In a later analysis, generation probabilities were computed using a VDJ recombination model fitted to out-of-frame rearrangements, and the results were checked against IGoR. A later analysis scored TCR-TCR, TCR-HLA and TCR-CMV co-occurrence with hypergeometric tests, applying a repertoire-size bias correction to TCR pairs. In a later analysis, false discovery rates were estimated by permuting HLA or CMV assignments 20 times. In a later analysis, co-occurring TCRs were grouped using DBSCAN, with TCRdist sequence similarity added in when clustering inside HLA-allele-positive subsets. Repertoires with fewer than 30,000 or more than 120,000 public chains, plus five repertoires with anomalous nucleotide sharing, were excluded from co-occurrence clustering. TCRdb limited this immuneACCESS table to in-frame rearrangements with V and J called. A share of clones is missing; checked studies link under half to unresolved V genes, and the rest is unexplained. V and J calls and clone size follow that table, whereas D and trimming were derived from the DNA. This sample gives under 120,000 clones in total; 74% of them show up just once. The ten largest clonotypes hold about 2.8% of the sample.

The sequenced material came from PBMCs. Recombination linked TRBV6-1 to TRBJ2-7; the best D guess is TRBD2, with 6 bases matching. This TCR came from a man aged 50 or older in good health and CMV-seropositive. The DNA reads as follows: TGTGCCAGCAGTGATCCGGGAGTGGGATCCTACGAGCAGTACTTC. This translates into CASSDPGVGSYEQYF.